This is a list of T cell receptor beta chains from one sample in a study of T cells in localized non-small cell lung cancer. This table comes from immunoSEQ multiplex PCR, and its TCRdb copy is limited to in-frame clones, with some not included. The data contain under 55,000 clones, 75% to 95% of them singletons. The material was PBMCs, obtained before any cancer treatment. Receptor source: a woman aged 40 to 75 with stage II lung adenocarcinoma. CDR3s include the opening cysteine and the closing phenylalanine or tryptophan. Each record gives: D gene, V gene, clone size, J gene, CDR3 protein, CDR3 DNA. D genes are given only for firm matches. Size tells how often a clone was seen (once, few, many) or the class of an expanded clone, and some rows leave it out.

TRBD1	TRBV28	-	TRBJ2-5	CASSTSGQGWEETQYF	TGTGCCAGCAGTACCTCGGGACAGGGGTGGGAAGAGACCCAGTACTTC
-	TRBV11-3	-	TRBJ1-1	CASSLHGSTEAFF	TGTGCCAGCAGCTTACACGGATCCACTGAAGCTTTCTTT
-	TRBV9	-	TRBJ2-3	CASSMGHSTDTQYF	TGTGCCAGCAGCATGGGACACAGCACAGATACGCAGTATTTT
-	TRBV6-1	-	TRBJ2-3	CASSELQGRGADTQYF	TGTGCCAGCAGTGAGCTACAGGGGCGGGGAGCAGATACGCAGTATTTT
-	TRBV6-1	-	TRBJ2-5	CASSDESPEYQETQYF	TGTGCCAGCAGTGATGAGTCTCCGGAGTACCAAGAGACCCAGTACTTC
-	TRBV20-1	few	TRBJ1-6	CSASDNSPLHF	TGCAGTGCTAGTGATAATTCACCCCTCCACTTT
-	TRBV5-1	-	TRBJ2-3	CASSLFTDTQYF	TGCGCCAGCAGCTTGTTCACAGATACGCAGTATTTT
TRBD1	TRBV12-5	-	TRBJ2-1	CASADRQGLSYNEQFF	TGTGCTAGTGCCGATCGACAGGGGCTTTCCTACAATGAGCAGTTCTTC
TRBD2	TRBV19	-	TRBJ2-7	CASSIGTSSYEQYF	TGTGCCAGTTCCATCGGGACTAGCTCCTACGAGCAGTACTTC
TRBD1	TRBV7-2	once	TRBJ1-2	CASSLVGQGAGGYTF	TGTGCCAGCAGCTTAGTGGGACAGGGGGCGGGGGGCTACACCTTC
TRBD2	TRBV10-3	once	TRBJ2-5	CAISARGSEETQYF	TGTGCCATCAGTGCTCGCGGGAGTGAAGAGACCCAGTACTTC
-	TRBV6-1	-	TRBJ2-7	CASSERPYEQYF	TGTGCCAGCAGTGAAAGACCATACGAGCAGTACTTC
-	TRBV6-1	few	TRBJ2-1	CASSWDSSSYNEQFF	TGTGCCAGCAGTTGGGACTCGAGCTCCTACAATGAGCAGTTCTTC
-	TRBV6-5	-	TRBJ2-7	CASRDIMYEQYF	TGTGCCAGCAGGGACATCATGTACGAGCAGTACTTC
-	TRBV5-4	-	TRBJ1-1	CASSLDTEAFF	TGTGCCAGCAGCTTGGACACTGAAGCTTTCTTT
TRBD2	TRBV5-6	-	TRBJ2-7	CASSLGTSGYEQYF	TGTGCCAGCAGCTTGGGGACTAGCGGCTACGAGCAGTACTTC
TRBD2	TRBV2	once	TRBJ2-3	CASSQGLARTDTQYF	TGTGCCAGCAGTCAGGGACTAGCGAGGACAGATACGCAGTATTTT
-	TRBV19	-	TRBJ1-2	CASSPDRIPYGYTF	TGTGCCAGTAGTCCCGACAGGATCCCCTATGGCTACACCTTC
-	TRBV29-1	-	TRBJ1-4	CSVAWDEKLFF	TGCAGCGTTGCCTGGGATGAAAAACTGTTTTTT
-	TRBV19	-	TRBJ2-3	CASSIEAPDTQYF	TGTGCCAGTAGTATAGAGGCCCCAGATACGCAGTATTTT
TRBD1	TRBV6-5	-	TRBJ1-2	CASGLQGAGGYTF	TGTGCCAGCGGCCTACAGGGGGCGGGTGGCTACACCTTC
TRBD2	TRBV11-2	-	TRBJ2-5	CASSLLAGGQETQYF	TGTGCCAGCAGCCTGCTAGCGGGAGGGCAAGAGACCCAGTACTTC
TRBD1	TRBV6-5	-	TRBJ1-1	CASSSRDRGEAFF	TGTGCCAGCAGTTCCCGGGACAGGGGGGAAGCTTTCTTT
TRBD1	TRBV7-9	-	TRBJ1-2	CASSLTGGGDYGYTF	TGTGCCAGCAGCTTGACAGGGGGCGGGGACTATGGCTACACCTTC
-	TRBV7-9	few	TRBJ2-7	CASRDGDLSHEQYF	TGTGCCAGCAGGGACGGGGACCTATCCCACGAGCAGTACTTC
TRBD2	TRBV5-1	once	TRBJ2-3	CASSLFSGGRTDTQYF	TGCGCCAGCAGCCTCTTTAGCGGGGGTAGGACAGATACGCAGTATTTT
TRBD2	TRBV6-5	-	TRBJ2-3	CASRGLAGYSDTQYF	TGTGCCAGCCGGGGACTAGCGGGATATTCAGATACGCAGTATTTT
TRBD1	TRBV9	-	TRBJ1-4	CASSPTIGTVDNEKLFF	TGTGCCAGCAGCCCTACAATAGGGACAGTAGATAATGAAAAACTGTTTTTT
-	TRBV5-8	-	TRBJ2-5	CASSLRSSGTQYF	TGTGCCAGCAGCTTGAGATCAAGCGGGACCCAGTACTTC
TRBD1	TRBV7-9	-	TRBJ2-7	CASSPTGHEQYF	TGTGCCAGCAGCCCGACAGGGCACGAGCAGTACTTC
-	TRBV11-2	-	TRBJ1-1	CASSFQLNTEAFF	TGTGCCAGCAGCTTTCAACTGAACACTGAAGCTTTCTTT
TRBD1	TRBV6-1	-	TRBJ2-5	CASRETGVVQYF	TGTGCCAGCAGGGAAACAGGGGTAGTACAGTACTTC
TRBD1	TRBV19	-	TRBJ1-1	CASSNHRGRAFF	TGTGCCAGTAGTAACCACAGGGGGAGAGCTTTCTTT
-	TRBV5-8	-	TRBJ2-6	CASSLGAGSTGANVLTF	TGTGCCAGCAGCTTGGGGGCAGGGTCTACCGGGGCCAACGTCCTGACTTTC
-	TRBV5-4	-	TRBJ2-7	CASSLKTGTLTYEQYF	TGTGCCAGCAGCTTGAAGACCGGGACTCTTACCTACGAGCAGTACTTC
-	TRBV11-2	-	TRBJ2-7	CASSPAPQGSYEQYF	TGTGCCAGCAGCCCAGCCCCACAGGGCTCCTACGAGCAGTACTTC
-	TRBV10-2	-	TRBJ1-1	CASNQRHGMEAFF	TGCGCCAGCAACCAACGACACGGGATGGAAGCTTTCTTT
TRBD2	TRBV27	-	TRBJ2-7	CASSLAGPSEQYF	TGTGCCAGCAGTCTAGCGGGACCTTCCGAGCAGTACTTC
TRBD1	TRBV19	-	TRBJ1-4	CASTGTGNSEYEKLFF	TGTGCCAGTACTGGGACAGGGAATTCGGAGTATGAAAAACTGTTTTTT
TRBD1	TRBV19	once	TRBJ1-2	CASLPGQAIKSGYTF	TGTGCCAGCCTTCCGGGACAGGCGATTAAAAGTGGCTACACCTTC
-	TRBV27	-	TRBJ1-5	CASSLLAGASNQPQHF	TGTGCCAGCAGTTTGTTAGCAGGGGCGAGCAATCAGCCCCAGCATTTT